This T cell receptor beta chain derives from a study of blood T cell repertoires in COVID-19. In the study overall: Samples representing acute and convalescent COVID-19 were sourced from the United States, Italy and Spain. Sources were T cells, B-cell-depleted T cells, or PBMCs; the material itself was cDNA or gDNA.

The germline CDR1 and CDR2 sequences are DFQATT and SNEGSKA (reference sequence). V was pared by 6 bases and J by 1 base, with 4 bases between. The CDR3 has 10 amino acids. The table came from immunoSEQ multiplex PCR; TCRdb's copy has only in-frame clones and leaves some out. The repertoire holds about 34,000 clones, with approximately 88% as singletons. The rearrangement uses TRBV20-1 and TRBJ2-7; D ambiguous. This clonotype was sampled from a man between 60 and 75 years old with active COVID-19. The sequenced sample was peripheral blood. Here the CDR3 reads CSAGSYEQYF. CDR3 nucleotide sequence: TGCAGTGCCGGTTCCTACGAGCAGTACTTC.